This entry describes one T cell receptor (beta chain). This sample was included in a study of cytomegalovirus exposure and HLA in healthy donors. Primers: 60 Vbeta forward and 13 Jbeta reverse. Using immunoSEQ multiplex PCR, the repertoire was profiled, and TCRdb retains in-frame clones only, with some absent. The repertoire holds about 54,000 clones, with more than 70% as singletons. Trimming cost V 6 bases and J 3 bases; bases outside gene matches: 4. Germline V gene sequence: CDR1 LNHDA, CDR2 SQIVND (reference sequence). The CDR3 totals 15 residues. This clonotype originated in a woman aged 18 to 35 in good health and CMV-seronegative. The chain joins TRBV19 to TRBJ2-1; 11 bases line up with TRBD2. Sequencing used PBMCs. The CDR3 spells CASSPGTSGYNEQFF. The CDR3, as DNA: TGTGCCAGTAGCCCCGGGACTAGCGGCTACAATGAGCAGTTCTTC.